The 23 T cell receptor beta chains listed next were all sequenced from one sample in a study of blood T cell repertoires in COVID-19. The method was immunoSEQ multiplex PCR; TCRdb's version includes in-frame clones alone and lacks a portion of them. The table shows some 150,000 clones, with almost 90% occurring only once. Sequencing was performed on peripheral blood. The source of these receptors is a human donor in a cohort sampled during active COVID-19.

The V and J genes are TRBV9 and TRBJ1-1, with 7 nucleotides matching TRBD1. The CDR3 extends over 14 amino acids. V shed 4 bases and J 1 base; nucleotides not matched to a gene: 4. Germline values: CDR1 SGDLS, CDR2 YYNGEE. Here the CDR3 reads CASSPGQRNTEAFF. Here the CDR3 DNA reads TGTGCCAGCAGCCCGGGACAGAGGAACACTGAAGCTTTCTTT.

V is TRBV13 and J is TRBJ2-5, with D possibly TRBD1 on 5 matching bases. V was clipped by 5 bases and J by 7 bases, with 11 bases between them. The germline V gene has CDR1 PRHDT and CDR2 FYEKMQ (reference sequence). The CDR3 is made up of 12 amino acids. CDR3 sequence: CASSNVRGTQYF. The CDR3 coding sequence is TGTGCCAGCAGCAACGTAAGGGGGACCCAGTACTTC.

The rearrangement joins TRBV2 to TRBJ1-6, with TRBD1 identical over 7 bases. The V and J ends lost 4 bases and 10 bases, in that order; junction bases with no gene match: 10. The CDR3 runs to 15 residues. The germline gives CDR1 SNHLY, CDR2 FYNNEI. The CDR3 sequence is CASSARTGADSPLHF. The CDR3, as DNA: TGTGCCAGCAGTGCGAGGACAGGTGCGGACTCACCCCTCCACTTT.

This sequence joins TRBV5-3 and TRBJ1-1, with D possibly matching TRBD1 (5 bases). TRBV5-3 is labeled an ORF, and its function is uncertain. CDR3 size: 17 residues. Trimming left V 4 bases short and J 0 bases short, with 19 bases between. The DNA of the CDR3 is TGTGCCAGAAGCAGGCGATTGCAGGGAAAGGTGAACACTGAAGCTTTCTTT. Its translation is CARSRRLQGKVNTEAFF.

The chain uses TRBV29-1 and TRBJ2-2; 12 bases align to TRBD2. The CDR3 is 17 amino acids. The J segment lost 5 bases and the V segment lost 5 bases, leaving 12 bases of the junction unmatched. The V gene's germline CDR1 is SQVTM and CDR2 ANQGSEA. The CDR3 sequence: CSVRTQGLAGDTGELFF. The CDR3 DNA sequence: TGCAGCGTTCGTACACAGGGACTAGCGGGTGATACCGGGGAGCTGTTTTTT.

The chain employs TRBV6-1 and TRBJ1-5; D remains unclear. The CDR3 loop spans 14 amino acids. CDR1 is MNHNS and CDR2 is SASEGT in the germline V gene. Trimming took off 0 bases at V and 9 bases at J, with 12 bases between the two ends. Written as DNA, the CDR3 is TGTGCCAGCAGTGAAGCTACGGGAGAGGGGCCCCAGCATTTT. Translating it yields CASSEATGEGPQHF.

The chain couples TRBV3-1 (or the pseudogene TRBV3-2) to TRBJ1-1; 7 positions match TRBD1. V shed 0 bases, J shed 10 bases, and the junction held 11 bases outside the gene matches. The CDR3 extends over 15 amino acids. Germline assignment: CDR1 LGHDT and CDR2 YNNKEL (reference sequence). The CDR3 region is CASSQDFTGAWGAFF. The CDR3 DNA is TGTGCCAGCAGCCAAGATTTCACAGGGGCCTGGGGAGCTTTCTTT.

The table lists this clone with a count of one. The rearrangement links TRBV6-2 or TRBV6-3 to TRBJ2-7; the match to TRBD1 covers 7 bases. The ends lost 5 bases at V and 4 bases at J; junction bases unmatched: 8. This CDR3 contains 14 residues. Germline values: CDR1 MNHEY, CDR2 SVGEGT. CDR3 in amino acids: CASSLQGQLYEQYF. DNA for the CDR3: TGTGCCAGCAGTCTACAGGGGCAACTTTACGAGCAGTACTTC.

The chain couples TRBV5-1 to TRBJ2-5; 7 nucleotides align to TRBD2. The CDR3 consists of 16 residues. Germline values: CDR1 SGHRS, CDR2 YFSETQ. V dropped 0 bases and J dropped 2; count of bases not matched to a gene: 7. The CDR3: CASSLGWAGEQETQYF. CDR3 sequence (DNA): TGCGCCAGCAGCTTGGGATGGGCGGGGGAACAAGAGACCCAGTACTTC.

The chain links TRBV2 to TRBJ1-1; no firm D call. Germline assignment: CDR1 SNHLY and CDR2 FYNNEI. The CDR3 is 14 residues long. V was pared by 3 bases and J by 11 bases, with 19 bases between. Here the CDR3 reads CASSDPGALIRAFF. The CDR3 nucleotides are TGTGCCAGCAGTGATCCGGGAGCGTTGATCCGGGCTTTCTTT.

This chain connects TRBV14 to TRBJ1-4; D is uncertain. CDR1 is SGHDN and CDR2 is FVKESK in the germline V gene. This CDR3 is built from 14 residues. V lost 1 base, J lost 7 bases, and 10 bases lay in between. CDR3 coding DNA: TGTGCCAGCAGCCAAGTAAACTCGGGTGAAAAACTGTTTTTT. Translated: CASSQVNSGEKLFF.

This CDR3 is CASSIVGRGKQETQYF. In DNA form, the CDR3 reads TGTGCCAGTAGTATTGTGGGCAGGGGGAAACAAGAGACCCAGTACTTC. J is TRBJ2-5 and V is TRBV19; TRBD1 aligns across 7 bases. CDR1 and CDR2 (germline): LNHDA, SQIVND (reference sequence). With 3 bases clipped from V and 2 bases from J, the junction kept 9 bases outside the gene matches. The CDR3 contains 16 residues.

The rearrangement links TRBV6-1 to TRBJ1-5; 8 bases match TRBD1. CDR1 and CDR2 (germline): MNHNS, SASEGT. V was clipped by 3 bases and J by 1 base; unmatched bases: 8. The CDR3 covers 17 residues. CDR3 sequence reads: CASSDPPTGASNQPQHF. The CDR3 DNA follows: TGTGCCAGCAGTGACCCTCCGACAGGGGCCAGCAATCAGCCCCAGCATTTT.

V and J are TRBV9 and TRBJ2-3; 11 positions match TRBD2. The length of the CDR3 is 19 residues. Trimming took 0 bases from V and 0 from J; bases not matched to a gene: 9. The germline gives CDR1 SGDLS, CDR2 YYNGEE. CDR3: CASSVATGTSGRSTDTQYF. DNA of the CDR3: TGTGCCAGCAGCGTAGCAACCGGGACTAGCGGAAGAAGCACAGATACGCAGTATTTT.

The rearrangement uses TRBV28 and TRBJ1-1, with a tentative D call TRBD1 (5 bases). This CDR3 region has 18 residues. CDR1 MDHEN and CDR2 SYDVKM come from the germline V gene. The V and J ends lost 7 bases and 1 base respectively, with 25 bases between them. CDR3 DNA: TGTGCCAGCACCCCCCCGTCTCCGGGACGGGGAGGGAACACTGAAGCTTTCTTT. This encodes CASTPPSPGRGGNTEAFF.

This clone was recorded once. The chain uses TRBV10-2 and TRBJ1-1, with D unclear. Germline CDR1 WSHSY, CDR2 SAAADI. With 0 bases removed from V and 2 bases from J, the gap between germline ends came to 10 bases. This CDR3 is built from 15 residues. The CDR3 nucleotides are TGCGCCAGCAGTGAGTCAAGAGGGCCTAACACTGAAGCTTTCTTT. The encoded protein is CASSESRGPNTEAFF.

The chain combines TRBV11-1 with TRBJ2-5; 13 bases are a match to TRBD2. The CDR3 has 15 residues. Germline CDR1 and CDR2: SGHAT and FQDESV (reference sequence). With 5 bases clipped from V and 8 bases from J, the junction kept 8 bases outside the gene matches. CDR3 nucleotides: TGTGCCAGCAGCCATGGGACTAGCGGGACCGTTACCCAGTACTTC. This gives the protein CASSHGTSGTVTQYF.

This sequence joins TRBV4-2 and TRBJ1-2, with 7 bases lining up with TRBD1. In germline, CDR1 is LGHNA, CDR2 YNFKEQ. V was clipped by 1 base and J by 3 bases; unmatched bases: 8. The CDR3 is 16 residues long. The DNA for the CDR3 is TGTGCCAGCAGCCAAGTCGGAGGGGGCGCAGACTATGGCTACACCTTC. This sequence encodes CASSQVGGGADYGYTF.

The genes are TRBV27 and TRBJ1-2; 12 bases are shared with TRBD1. Germline values: CDR1 MNHEY, CDR2 SMNVEV (reference sequence). The CDR3 runs 15 residues. J was trimmed by 4 bases and V by 2 bases; bases with no gene match: 2. As DNA, the CDR3 is TGTGCCAGCAGTTTAAAGGGACAGGGGGCCTATGGCTACACCTTC. This encodes CASSLKGQGAYGYTF.

V gene TRBV27 combines with J gene TRBJ2-5; D may be TRBD2 (7 bases). V was trimmed by 5 bases and J by 6 bases, leaving 16 bases between them. The CDR3 length is 14 residues. Germline lookup yields CDR1 MNHEY and CDR2 SMNVEV (reference sequence). The CDR3 nucleotides read TGTGCCAGCAGTCCCCGGGGAGGGGGTAAGACCCAGTACTTC. Translated, it gives CASSPRGGGKTQYF.

The J gene is TRBJ2-1, the V gene TRBV4-2; 8 nucleotides match TRBD2. Germline V gene lookup returns CDR1 LGHNA and CDR2 YNFKEQ. The CDR3 sequence is 16 residues long. The trim removed 1 base at V and 0 bases at J, leaving 2 bases unmatched. DNA of the CDR3: TGTGCCAGCAGCCAAGGGGGGACTAGCTCCTACAATGAGCAGTTCTTC. It codes for CASSQGGTSSYNEQFF.

The chain combines TRBV3-1 (or the pseudogene TRBV3-2) with TRBJ2-1; possible D gene TRBD1, 6 bases. The CDR3 runs 15 residues. Looked up from germline, CDR1 is LGHDT and CDR2 is YNNKEL (reference sequence). The V and J ends lost 1 base and 6 bases respectively, with 13 bases between them. For the CDR3, the DNA is TGTGCCAGCAGCCAAGCAGGGGTTCGTGGCAATGAGCAGTTCTTC. Residues: CASSQAGVRGNEQFF.

The rearrangement joins TRBV7-2 to TRBJ2-7, with D possibly being TRBD2 (5 bases). The germline V and J ends were trimmed by 3 bases and 2 bases, with 8 bases remaining between them. Germline CDR1 and CDR2: SGHTA and FQGNSA. The CDR3 has 13 residues. DNA for the CDR3: TGTGCCAGCAGCTTTACTAGAACCTACGAGCAGTACTTC. Translated: CASSFTRTYEQYF. The full variable domain, with the rest looked up from reference TRBV7-2 and TRBJ2-7, is GAGVSQSPSNKVTEKGKDVELRCDPISGHTALYWYRQSLGQGLEFLIYFQGNSAPDKSGLPSDRFSAERTGGSVSTLTIQRTQQEDSAVYLCASSFTRTYEQYFGPGTRLTVT.